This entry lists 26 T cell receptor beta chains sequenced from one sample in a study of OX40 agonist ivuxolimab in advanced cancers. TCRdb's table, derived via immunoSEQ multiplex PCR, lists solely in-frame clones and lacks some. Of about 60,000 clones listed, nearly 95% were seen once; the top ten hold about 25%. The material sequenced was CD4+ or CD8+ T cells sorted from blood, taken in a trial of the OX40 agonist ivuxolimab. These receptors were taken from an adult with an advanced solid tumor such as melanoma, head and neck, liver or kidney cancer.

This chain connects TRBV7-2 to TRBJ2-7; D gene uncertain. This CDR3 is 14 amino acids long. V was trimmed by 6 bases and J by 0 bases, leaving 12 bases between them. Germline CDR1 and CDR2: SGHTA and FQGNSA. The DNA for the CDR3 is TGTGCCAGCAGATATGCTGACGCCTCCTACGAGCAGTACTTC. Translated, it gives CASRYADASYEQYF.

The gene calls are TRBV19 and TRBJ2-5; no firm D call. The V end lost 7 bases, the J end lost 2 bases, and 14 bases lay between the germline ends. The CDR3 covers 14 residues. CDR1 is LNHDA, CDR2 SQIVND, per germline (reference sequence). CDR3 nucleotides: TGTGCCAGTACAGACCCGGACGGGCAAGAGACCCAGTACTTC. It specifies CASTDPDGQETQYF.

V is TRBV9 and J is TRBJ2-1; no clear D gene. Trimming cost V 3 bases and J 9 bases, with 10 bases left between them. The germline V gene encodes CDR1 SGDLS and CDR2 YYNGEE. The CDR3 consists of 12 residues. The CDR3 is CASSGTNSEQFF. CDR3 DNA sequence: TGTGCCAGCAGCGGTACAAACAGTGAGCAGTTCTTC. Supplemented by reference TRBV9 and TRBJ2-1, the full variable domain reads DSGVTQTPKHLITATGQRVTLRCSPRSGDLSVYWYQQSLDQGLQFLIQYYNGEERAKGNILERFSAQQFPDLHSELNLSSLELGDSALYFCASSGTNSEQFFGPGTRLTVL.

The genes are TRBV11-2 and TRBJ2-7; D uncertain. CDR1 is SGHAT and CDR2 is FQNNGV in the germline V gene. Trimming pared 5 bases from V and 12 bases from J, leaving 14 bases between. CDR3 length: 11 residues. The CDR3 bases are TGTGCCAGCAGCCACTCCGGCCCAATGTACTTC. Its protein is CASSHSGPMYF.

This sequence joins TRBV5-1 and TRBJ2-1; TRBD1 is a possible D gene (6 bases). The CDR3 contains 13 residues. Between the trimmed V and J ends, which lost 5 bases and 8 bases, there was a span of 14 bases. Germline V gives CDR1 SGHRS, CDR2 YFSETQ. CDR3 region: CASREGQLHEQFF. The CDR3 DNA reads TGCGCCAGCAGGGAAGGACAGCTCCATGAGCAGTTCTTC.

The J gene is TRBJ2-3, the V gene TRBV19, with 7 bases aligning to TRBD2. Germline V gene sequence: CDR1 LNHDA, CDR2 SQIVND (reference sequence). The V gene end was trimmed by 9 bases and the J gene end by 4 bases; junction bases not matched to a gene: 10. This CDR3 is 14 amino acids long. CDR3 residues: CASSGASGADTQYF. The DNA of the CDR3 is TGTGCCAGCAGCGGGGCTAGCGGAGCAGATACGCAGTATTTT. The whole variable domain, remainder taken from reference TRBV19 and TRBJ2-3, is DGGITQSPKYLFRKEGQNVTLSCEQNLNHDAMYWYRQDPGQGLRLIYYSQIVNDFQKGDIAEGYSVSREKKESFPLTVTSAQKNPTAFYLCASSGASGADTQYFGPGTRLTVL.

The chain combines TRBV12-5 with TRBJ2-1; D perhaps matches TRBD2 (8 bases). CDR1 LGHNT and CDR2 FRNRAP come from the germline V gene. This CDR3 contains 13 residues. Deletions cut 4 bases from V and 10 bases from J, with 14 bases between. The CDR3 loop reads CASGWDSGGEQFF. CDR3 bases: TGTGCTAGTGGTTGGGACAGCGGGGGCGAGCAGTTCTTC.

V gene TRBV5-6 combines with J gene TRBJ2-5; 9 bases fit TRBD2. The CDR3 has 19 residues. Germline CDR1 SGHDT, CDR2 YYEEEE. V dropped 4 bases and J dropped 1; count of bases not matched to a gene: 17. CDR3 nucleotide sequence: TGTGCCAGCAGCATGGGACCGGGACTAGCCGACCTCTTCCAAGAGACCCAGTACTTC. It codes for CASSMGPGLADLFQETQYF.

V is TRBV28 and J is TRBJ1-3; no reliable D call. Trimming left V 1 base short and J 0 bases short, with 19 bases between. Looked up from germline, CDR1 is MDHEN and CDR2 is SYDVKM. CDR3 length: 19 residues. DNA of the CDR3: TGTGCCAGCAGTTTATATTTTGGTGAAGACTCCTTCTCTGGAAACACCATATATTTT. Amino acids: CASSLYFGEDSFSGNTIYF.

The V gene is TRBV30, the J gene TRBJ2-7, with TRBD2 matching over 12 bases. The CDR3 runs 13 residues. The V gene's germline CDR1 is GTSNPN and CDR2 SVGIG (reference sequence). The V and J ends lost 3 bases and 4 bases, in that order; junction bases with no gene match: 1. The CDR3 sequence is CAWSLAGGYEQYF. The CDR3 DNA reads TGTGCCTGGAGCCTAGCGGGGGGGTACGAGCAGTACTTC.

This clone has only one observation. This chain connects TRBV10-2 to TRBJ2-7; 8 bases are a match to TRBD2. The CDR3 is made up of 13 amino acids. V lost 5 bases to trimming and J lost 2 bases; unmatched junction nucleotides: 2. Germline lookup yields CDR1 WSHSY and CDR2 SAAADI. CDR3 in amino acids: CASSSGGPYEQYF. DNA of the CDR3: TGCGCCAGCAGTTCGGGAGGGCCCTACGAGCAGTACTTC.

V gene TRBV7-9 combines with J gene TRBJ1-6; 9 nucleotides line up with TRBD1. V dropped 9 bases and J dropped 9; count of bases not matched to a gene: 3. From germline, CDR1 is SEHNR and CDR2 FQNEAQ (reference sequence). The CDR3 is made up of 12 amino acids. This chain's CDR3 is CASMTGGSPLHF. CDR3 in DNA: TGTGCCAGTATGACAGGGGGTTCACCCCTCCACTTT.

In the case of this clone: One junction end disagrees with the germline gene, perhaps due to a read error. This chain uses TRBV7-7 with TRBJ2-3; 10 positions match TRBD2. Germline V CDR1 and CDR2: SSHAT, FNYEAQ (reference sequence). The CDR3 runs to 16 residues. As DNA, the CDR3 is TGTGCTAGCAGCTTGGAGCCGGCTAGCGGGAGTGATACGCAGTATTTT. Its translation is CASSLEPASGSDTQYF. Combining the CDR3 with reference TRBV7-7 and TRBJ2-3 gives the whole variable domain GAGVSQSPRYKVTKRGQDVTLRCDPISSHATLYWYQQALGQGPEFLTYFNYEAQPDKSGLPSDRFSAERPEGSISTLTIQRTEQRDSAMYRCASSLEPASGSDTQYFGPGTRLTVL.

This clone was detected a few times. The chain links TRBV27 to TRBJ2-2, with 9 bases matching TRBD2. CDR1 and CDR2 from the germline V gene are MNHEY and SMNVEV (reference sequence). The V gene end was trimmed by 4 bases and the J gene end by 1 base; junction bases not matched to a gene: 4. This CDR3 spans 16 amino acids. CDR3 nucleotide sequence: TGTGCCAGCAGTTGGGGCGGGGGGGGGAACACCGGGGAGCTGTTTTTT. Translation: CASSWGGGGNTGELFF.

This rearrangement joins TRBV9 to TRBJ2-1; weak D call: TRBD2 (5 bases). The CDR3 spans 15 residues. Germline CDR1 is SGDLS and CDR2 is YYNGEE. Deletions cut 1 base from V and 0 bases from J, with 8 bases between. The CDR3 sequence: CASSVFEGSYNEQFF. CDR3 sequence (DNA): TGTGCCAGCAGCGTATTCGAGGGCTCCTACAATGAGCAGTTCTTC.

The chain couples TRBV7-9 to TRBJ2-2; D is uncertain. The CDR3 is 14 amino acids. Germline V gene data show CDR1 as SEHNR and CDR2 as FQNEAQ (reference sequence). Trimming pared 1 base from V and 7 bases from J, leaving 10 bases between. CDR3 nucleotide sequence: TGTGCCAGCAGCTTAGGGATGGGCGGCGGGGAGCTGTTTTTT. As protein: CASSLGMGGGELFF.

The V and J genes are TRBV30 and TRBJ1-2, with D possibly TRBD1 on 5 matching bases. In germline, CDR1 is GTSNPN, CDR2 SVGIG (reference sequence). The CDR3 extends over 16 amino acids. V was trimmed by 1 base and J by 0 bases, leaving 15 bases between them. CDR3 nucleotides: TGTGCCTGGAGTGAAATGCCGGACACCTCTAACTATGGCTACACCTTC. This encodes CAWSEMPDTSNYGYTF. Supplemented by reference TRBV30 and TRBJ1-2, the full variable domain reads SQTIHQWPATLVQPVGSPLSLECTVEGTSNPNLYWYRQAAGRGLQLLFYSVGIGQISSEVPQNLSASRPQDRQFILSSKKLLLSDSGFYLCAWSEMPDTSNYGYTFGSGTRLTVV.

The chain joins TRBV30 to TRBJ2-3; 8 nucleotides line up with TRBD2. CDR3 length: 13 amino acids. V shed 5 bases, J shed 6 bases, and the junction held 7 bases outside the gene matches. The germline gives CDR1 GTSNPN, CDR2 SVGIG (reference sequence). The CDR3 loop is CAWDGRAADTQYF. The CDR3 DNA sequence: TGTGCCTGGGACGGGAGGGCCGCCGATACGCAGTATTTT.

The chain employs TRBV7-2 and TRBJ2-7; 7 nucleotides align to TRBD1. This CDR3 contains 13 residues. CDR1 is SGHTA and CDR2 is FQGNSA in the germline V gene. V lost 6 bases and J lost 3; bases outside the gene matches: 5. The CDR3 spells CASSWDSVYEQYF. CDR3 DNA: TGTGCCAGCAGTTGGGACAGTGTCTACGAGCAGTACTTC. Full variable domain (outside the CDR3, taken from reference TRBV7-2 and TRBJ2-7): GAGVSQSPSNKVTEKGKDVELRCDPISGHTALYWYRQSLGQGLEFLIYFQGNSAPDKSGLPSDRFSAERTGGSVSTLTIQRTQQEDSAVYLCASSWDSVYEQYFGPGTRLTVT.

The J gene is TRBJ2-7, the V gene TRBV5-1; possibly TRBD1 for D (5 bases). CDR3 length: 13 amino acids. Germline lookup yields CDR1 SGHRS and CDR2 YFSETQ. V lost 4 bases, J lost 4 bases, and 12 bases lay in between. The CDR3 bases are TGCGCCAGCAGCCTAACGACAGAATACGAGCAGTACTTC. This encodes CASSLTTEYEQYF.

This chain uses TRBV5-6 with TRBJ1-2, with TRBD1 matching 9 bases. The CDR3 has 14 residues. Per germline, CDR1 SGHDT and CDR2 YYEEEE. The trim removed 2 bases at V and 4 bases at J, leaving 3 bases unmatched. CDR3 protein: CASSLQGAAYGYTF. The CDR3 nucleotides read TGTGCCAGCAGCTTACAGGGGGCTGCCTATGGCTACACCTTC.

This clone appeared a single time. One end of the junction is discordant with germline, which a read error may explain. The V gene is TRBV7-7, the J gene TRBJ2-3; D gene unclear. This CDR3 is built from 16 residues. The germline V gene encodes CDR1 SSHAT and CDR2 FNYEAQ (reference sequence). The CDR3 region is CASSLNPGPNTDTQYF. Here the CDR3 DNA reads TGTGCTAGCAGCTTAAACCCCGGACCTAACACAGATACGCAGTATTTT.

CDR3 protein: CASSTHRGPQETQYF. CDR3 DNA: TGTGCCAGCAGTACACACAGGGGGCCCCAAGAGACCCAGTACTTC. The chain couples TRBV6-5 to TRBJ2-5; TRBD1 matches at 9 bases. V was pared by 5 bases and J by 1 base, with 5 bases of the junction left unmatched. CDR1 is MNHEY, CDR2 SVGAGI, per germline. The CDR3 loop spans 15 amino acids.

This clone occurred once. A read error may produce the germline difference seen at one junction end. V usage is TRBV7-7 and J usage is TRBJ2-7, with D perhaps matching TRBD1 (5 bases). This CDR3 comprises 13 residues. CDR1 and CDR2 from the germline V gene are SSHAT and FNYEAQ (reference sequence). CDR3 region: CASSLDRGDEQYF. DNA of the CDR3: TGTGCTAGCAGCTTAGATAGGGGCGACGAGCAGTACTTC.

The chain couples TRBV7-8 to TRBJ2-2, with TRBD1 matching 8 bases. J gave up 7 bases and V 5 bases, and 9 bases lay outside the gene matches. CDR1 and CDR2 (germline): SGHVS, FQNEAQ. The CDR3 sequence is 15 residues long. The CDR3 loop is CASSPTGGQGGELFF. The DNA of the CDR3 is TGTGCCAGCAGCCCCACAGGGGGGCAGGGCGGGGAGCTGTTTTTT.

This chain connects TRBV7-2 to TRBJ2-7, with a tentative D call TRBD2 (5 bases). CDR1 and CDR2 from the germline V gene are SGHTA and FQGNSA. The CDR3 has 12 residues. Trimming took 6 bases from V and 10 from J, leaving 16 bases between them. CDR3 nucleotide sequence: TGTGCCAGCAGTACGGACTCGACGGGTCAGTACTTC. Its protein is CASSTDSTGQYF.